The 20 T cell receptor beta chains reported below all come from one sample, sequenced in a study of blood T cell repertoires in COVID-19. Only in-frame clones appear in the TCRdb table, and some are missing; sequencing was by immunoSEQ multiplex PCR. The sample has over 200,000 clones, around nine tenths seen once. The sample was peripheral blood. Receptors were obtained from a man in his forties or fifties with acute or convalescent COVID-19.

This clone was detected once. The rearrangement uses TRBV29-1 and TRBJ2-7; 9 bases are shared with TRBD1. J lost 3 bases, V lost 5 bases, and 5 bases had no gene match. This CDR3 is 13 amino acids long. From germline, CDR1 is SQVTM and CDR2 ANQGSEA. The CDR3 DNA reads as TGCAGCGTTCTGGGACAGGGAATCTACGAGCAGTACTTC. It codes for CSVLGQGIYEQYF.

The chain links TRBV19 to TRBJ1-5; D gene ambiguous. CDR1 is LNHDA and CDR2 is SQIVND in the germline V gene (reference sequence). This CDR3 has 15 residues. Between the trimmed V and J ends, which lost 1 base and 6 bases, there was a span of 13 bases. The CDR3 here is CASSIVPKEVQPQHF. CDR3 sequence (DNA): TGTGCCAGTAGTATAGTCCCAAAGGAGGTTCAGCCCCAGCATTTT.

The CDR3 nucleotides are TGTGCCACCAGTGACCCCAGATCCTACGAGCAGTACTTC. As protein: CATSDPRSYEQYF. This chain links TRBV24-1 with TRBJ2-7; D not resolved. V was cut by 4 bases and J by 1 base, with 7 bases left in between. There are 13 residues in the CDR3. The germline gives CDR1 KGHDR, CDR2 SFDVKD.

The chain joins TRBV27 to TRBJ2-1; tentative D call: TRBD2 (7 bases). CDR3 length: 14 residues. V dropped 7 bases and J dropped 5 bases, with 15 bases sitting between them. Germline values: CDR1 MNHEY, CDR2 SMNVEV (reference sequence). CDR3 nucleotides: TGTGCCAGCACCCATCGGGGGGCCGACAATGAGCAGTTCTTC. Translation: CASTHRGADNEQFF.

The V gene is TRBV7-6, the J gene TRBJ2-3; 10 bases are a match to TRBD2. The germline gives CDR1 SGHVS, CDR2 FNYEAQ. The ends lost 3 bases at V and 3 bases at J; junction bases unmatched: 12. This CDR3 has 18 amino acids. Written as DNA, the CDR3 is TGTGCCAGCAGCTTCGGCTGGGCTAGCGGGAGTATGACAGATACGCAGTATTTT. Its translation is CASSFGWASGSMTDTQYF.

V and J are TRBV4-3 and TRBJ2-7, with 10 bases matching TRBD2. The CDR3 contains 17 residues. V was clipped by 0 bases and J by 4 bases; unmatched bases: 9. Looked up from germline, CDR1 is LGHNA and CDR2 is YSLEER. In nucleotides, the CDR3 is TGCGCCAGCAGCCAAGAGGTCGGAGCGGGAGGGGTATACGAGCAGTACTTC. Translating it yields CASSQEVGAGGVYEQYF.

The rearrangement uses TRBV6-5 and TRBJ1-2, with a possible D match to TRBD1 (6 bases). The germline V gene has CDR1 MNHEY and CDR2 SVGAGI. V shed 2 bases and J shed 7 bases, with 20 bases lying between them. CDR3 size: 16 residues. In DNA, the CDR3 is TGTGCCAGCAGTTACGAAAGGACAGCCTCCCTGAGTGGCTACACCTTC. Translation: CASSYERTASLSGYTF.

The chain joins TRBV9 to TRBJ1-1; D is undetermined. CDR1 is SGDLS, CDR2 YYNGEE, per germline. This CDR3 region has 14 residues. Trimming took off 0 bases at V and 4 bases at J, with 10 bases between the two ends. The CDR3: CASSVGPAVTEAFF. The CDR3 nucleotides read TGTGCCAGCAGCGTAGGGCCGGCGGTCACTGAAGCTTTCTTT.

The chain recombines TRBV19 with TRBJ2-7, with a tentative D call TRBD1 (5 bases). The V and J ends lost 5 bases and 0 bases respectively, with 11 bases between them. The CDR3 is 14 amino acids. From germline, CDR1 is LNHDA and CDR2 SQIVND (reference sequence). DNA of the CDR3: TGTGCCAGTAGTCAGGACACCCTCTCCTACGAGCAGTACTTC. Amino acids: CASSQDTLSYEQYF. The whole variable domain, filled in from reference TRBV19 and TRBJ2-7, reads DGGITQSPKYLFRKEGQNVTLSCEQNLNHDAMYWYRQDPGQGLRLIYYSQIVNDFQKGDIAEGYSVSREKKESFPLTVTSAQKNPTAFYLCASSQDTLSYEQYFGPGTRLTVT.

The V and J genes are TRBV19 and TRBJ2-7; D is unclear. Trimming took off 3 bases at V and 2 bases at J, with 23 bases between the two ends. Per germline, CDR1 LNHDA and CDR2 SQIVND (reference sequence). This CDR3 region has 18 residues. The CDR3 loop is CASSMVVLDTPIPYEQYF. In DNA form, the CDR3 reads TGTGCCAGTAGTATGGTCGTCTTAGACACCCCTATCCCCTACGAGCAGTACTTC.

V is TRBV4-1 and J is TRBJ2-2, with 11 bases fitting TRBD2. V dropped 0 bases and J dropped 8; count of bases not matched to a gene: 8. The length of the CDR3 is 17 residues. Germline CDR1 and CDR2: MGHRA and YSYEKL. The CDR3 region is CASSQDPLAGGLGELFF. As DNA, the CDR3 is TGCGCCAGCAGCCAAGATCCGCTAGCGGGGGGTCTGGGGGAGCTGTTTTTT.

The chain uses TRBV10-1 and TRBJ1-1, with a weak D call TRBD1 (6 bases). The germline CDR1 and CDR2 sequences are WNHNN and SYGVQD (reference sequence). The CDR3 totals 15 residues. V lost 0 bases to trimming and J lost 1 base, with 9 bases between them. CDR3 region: CASSESGAPNTEAFF. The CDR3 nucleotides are TGCGCCAGCAGTGAGTCGGGGGCTCCGAACACTGAAGCTTTCTTT.

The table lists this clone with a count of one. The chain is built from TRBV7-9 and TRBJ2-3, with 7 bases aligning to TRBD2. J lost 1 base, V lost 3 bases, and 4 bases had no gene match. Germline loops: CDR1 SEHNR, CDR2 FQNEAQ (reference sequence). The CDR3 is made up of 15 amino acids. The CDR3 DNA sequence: TGTGCCAGCAGCTTTACTAGCGCCCGCACAGATACGCAGTATTTT. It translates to CASSFTSARTDTQYF.

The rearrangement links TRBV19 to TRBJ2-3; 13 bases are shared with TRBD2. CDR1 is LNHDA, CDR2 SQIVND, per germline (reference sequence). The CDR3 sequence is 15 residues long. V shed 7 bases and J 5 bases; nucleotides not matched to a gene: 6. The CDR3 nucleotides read TGTGCCAGTAAACGGACTAGCGGGAGTTTAGATACGCAGTATTTT. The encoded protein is CASKRTSGSLDTQYF.

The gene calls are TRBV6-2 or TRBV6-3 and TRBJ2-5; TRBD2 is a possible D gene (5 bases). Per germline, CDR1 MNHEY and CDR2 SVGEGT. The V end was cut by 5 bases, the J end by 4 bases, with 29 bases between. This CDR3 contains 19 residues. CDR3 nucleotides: TGTGCCAGCAGTCAAGTAGGACTCCTTACACTCAGTCCATCAGAGACCCAGTACTTC. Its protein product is CASSQVGLLTLSPSETQYF.

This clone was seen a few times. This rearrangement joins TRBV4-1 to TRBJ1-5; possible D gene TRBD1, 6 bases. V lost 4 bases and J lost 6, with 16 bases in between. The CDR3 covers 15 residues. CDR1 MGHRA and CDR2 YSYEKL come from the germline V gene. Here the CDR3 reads CASSLRQVPGQPQHF. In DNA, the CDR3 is TGCGCCAGCAGCCTACGACAGGTCCCAGGTCAGCCCCAGCATTTT.

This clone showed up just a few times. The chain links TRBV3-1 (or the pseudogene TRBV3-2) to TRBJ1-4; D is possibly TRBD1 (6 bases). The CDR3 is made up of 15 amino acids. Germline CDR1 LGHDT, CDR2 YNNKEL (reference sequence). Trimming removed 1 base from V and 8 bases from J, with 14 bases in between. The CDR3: CASSQAGAMREKLFF. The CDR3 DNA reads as TGTGCCAGCAGCCAAGCAGGGGCAATGAGGGAAAAACTGTTTTTT.

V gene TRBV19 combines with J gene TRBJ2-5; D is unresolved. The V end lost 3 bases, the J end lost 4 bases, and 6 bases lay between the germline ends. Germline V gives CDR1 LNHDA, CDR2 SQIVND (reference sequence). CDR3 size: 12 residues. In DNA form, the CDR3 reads TGTGCCAGTAGTATGGCCAGAGAGACCCAGTACTTC. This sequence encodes CASSMARETQYF. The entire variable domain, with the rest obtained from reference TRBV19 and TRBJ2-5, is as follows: DGGITQSPKYLFRKEGQNVTLSCEQNLNHDAMYWYRQDPGQGLRLIYYSQIVNDFQKGDIAEGYSVSREKKESFPLTVTSAQKNPTAFYLCASSMARETQYFGPGTRLLVL.

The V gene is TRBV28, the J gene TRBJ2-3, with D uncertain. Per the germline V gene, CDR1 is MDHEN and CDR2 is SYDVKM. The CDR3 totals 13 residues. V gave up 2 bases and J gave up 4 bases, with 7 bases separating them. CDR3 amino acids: CASSLKEPDTQYF. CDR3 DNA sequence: TGTGCCAGCAGTTTAAAGGAGCCAGATACGCAGTATTTT.

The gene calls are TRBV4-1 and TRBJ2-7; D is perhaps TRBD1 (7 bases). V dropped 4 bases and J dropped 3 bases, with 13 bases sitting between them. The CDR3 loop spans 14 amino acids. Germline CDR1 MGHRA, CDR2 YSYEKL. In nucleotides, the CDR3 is TGCGCCAGCAGCCCCTCAGGGGGGCACTACGAGCAGTACTTC. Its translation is CASSPSGGHYEQYF.